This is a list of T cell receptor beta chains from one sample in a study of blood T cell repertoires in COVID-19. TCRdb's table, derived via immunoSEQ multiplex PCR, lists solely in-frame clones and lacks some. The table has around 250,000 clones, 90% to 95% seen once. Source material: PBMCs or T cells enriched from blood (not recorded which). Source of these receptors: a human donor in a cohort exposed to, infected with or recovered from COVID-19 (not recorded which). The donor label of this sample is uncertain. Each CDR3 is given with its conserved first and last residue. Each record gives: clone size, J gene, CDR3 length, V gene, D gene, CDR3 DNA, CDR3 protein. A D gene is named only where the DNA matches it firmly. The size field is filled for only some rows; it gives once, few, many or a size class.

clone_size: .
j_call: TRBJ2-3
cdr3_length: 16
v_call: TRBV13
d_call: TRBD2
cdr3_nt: TGTGCCAGCAGCCCGCGGACTAGCGGGGGCACAGATACGCAGTATTTT
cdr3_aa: CASSPRTSGGTDTQYF

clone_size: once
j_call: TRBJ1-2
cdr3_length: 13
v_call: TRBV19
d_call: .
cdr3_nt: TGTGCCAGTAACTCCCTACAGGGAGATGGCTACACCTTC
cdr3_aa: CASNSLQGDGYTF

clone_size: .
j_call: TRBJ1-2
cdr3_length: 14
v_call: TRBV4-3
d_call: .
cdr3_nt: TGCGCCAGCAGCCAAGATCTGAGCGGCTATGGCTACACCTTC
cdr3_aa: CASSQDLSGYGYTF

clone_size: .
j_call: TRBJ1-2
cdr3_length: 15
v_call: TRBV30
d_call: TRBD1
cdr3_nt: TGTGCCTGGAGTACTCGGACAGGGCACGGCTATGGCTACACCTTC
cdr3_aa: CAWSTRTGHGYGYTF

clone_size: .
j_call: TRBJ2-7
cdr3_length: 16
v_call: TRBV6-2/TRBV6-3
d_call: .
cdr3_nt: TGTGCCAGCAGTTACTCTCCCGGGTTCCTCACCTACGAGCAGTACTTC
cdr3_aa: CASSYSPGFLTYEQYF

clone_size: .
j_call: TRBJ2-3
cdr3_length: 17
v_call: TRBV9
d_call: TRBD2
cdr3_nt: TGTGCCAGCAGCGTGGGTAGCGGGGGGCTGATCACAGATACGCAGTATTTT
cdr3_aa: CASSVGSGGLITDTQYF

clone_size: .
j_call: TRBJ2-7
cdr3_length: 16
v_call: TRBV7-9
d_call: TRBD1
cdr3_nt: TGTGCCAGCAGCTTCAAGCTGGGACAGAGCTCCTACGAGCAGTACTTC
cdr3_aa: CASSFKLGQSSYEQYF

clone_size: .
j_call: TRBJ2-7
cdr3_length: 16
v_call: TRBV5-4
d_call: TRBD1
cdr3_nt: TGTGCCAGCAGCTCCCCCCCCGGGACAGGAGGTTACGAGCAGTACTTC
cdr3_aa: CASSSPPGTGGYEQYF

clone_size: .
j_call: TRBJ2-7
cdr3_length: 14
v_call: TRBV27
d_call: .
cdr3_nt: TGTGCCAGCAGTTACGCGCGTAGCTCCTACGAGCAGTACTTC
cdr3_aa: CASSYARSSYEQYF

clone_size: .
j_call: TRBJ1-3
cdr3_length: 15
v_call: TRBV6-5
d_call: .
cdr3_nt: TGTGCCAGCAGCCTCGGCCCAGGCTCTGGAAACACCATATATTTT
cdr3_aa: CASSLGPGSGNTIYF

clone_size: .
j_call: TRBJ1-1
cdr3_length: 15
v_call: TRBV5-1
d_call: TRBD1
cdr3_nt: TGCGCCAGCTATCGGACAGGGGGGACGAACACTGAAGCTTTCTTT
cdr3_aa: CASYRTGGTNTEAFF

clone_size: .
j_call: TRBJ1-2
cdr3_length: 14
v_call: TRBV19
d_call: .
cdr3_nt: TGTGCCAGTAGCACTGGACTACCCGGAGTCAGCTACACCTTC
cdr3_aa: CASSTGLPGVSYTF

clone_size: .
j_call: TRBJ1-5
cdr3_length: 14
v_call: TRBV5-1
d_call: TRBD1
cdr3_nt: TGCGCCAGCAGCTTGTGGGACAGAAGTCAGCCCCAGCATTTT
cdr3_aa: CASSLWDRSQPQHF

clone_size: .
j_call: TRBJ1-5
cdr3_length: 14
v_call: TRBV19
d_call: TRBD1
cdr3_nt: TGTGCCAGTAGTCGACAGGGCCGCAATCAGCCCCAGCATTTT
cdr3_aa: CASSRQGRNQPQHF

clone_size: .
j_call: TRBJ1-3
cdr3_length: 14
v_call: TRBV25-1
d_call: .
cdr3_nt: TGTGCCAGCAGTGAATCCAGGGTGGCAAACACCATATATTTT
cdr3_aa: CASSESRVANTIYF

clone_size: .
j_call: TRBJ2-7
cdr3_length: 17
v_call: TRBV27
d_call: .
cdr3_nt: TGTGCCAGCAGTTTATCGGGCGTGGGGGGGTTGGGGGCCGAGCAGTACTTC
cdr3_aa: CASSLSGVGGLGAEQYF

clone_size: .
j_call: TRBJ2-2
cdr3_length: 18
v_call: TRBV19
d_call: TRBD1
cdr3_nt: TGTGCCAGTAGTACGCTCCCCACAGGGGGCCAAATCACCGGGGAGCTGTTTTTT
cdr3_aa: CASSTLPTGGQITGELFF

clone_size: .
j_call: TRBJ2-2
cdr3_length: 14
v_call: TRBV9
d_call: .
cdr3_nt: TGTGCCAGCAGCGTAGTTCAGGGTACCGGGGAGCTGTTTTTT
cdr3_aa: CASSVVQGTGELFF

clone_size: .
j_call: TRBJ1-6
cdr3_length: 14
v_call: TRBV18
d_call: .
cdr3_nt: TGTGCCAGCTCACCAGGGGCGAGAAATTCACCCCTCCACTTT
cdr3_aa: CASSPGARNSPLHF

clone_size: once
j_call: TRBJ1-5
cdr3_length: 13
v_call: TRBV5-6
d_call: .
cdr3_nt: TGTGCCAGCAGTACAGCAGACAATCAGCCCCAGCATTTT
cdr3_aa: CASSTADNQPQHF

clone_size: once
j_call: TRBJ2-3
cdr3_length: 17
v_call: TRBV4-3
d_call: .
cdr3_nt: TGCGCCAGCAGCCAACAGACGGGACTCTCTAGCACAGATACGCAGTATTTT
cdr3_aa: CASSQQTGLSSTDTQYF

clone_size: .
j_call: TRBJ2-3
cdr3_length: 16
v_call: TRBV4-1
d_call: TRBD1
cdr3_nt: TGCGCCAGCAGCCCGACCAACAGGGGGGGCACAGATACGCAGTATTTT
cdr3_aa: CASSPTNRGGTDTQYF

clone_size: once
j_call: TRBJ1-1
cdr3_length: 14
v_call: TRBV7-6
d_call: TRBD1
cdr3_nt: TGTGCCAGCAGCCGGGACAGGGGATTGGGTGAAGCTTTCTTT
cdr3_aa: CASSRDRGLGEAFF

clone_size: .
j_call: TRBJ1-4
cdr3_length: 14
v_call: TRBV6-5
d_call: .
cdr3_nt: TGTGCCAGCAGAGGGGAAGCAACTAATGAAAAACTGTTTTTT
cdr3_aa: CASRGEATNEKLFF

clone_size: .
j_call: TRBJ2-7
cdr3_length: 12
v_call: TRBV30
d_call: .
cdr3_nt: TGTGCCTGGAGTGAACAGGGTGAAGAGCAGTACTTC
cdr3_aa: CAWSEQGEEQYF

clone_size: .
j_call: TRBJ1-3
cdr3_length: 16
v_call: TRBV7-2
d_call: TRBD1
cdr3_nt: TGTGCCAGCAGCCCTTTACGGACAGGGTGGGGAAACACCATATATTTT
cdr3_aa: CASSPLRTGWGNTIYF

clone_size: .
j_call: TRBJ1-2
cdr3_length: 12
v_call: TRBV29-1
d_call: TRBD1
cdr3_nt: TGCAGCGTCGCCAGGGGGACAAGTGGCTACACCTTC
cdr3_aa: CSVARGTSGYTF

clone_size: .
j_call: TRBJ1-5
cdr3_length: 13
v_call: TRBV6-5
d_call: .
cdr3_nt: TGTGCCAGCAGTTATTCCAGGAATCAGCCCCAGCATTTT
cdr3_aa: CASSYSRNQPQHF